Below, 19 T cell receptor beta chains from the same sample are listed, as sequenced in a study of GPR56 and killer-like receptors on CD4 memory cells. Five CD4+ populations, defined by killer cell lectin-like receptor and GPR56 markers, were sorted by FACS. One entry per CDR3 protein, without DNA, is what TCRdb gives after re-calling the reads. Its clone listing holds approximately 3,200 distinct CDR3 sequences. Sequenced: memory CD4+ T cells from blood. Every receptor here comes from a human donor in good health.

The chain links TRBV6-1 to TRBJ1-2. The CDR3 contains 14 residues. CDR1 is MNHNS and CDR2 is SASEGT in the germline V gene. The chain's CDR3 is CASSVGGQKGGYTF.

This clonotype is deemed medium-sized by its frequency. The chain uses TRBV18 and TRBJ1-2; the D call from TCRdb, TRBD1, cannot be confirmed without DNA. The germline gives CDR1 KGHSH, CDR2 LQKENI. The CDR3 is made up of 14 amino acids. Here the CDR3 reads CASSASGGPYGYTF.

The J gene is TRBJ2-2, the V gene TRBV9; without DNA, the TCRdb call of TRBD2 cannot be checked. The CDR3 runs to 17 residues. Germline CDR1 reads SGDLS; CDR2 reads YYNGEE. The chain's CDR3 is CASSVSGGVSGTGELFF.

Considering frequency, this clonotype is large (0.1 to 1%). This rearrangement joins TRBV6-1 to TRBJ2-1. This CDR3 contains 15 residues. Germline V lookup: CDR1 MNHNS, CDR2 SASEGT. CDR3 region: CASSGQESSYNEQFF.

The CDR3 reads CASSLAGMNTEAFF. V usage is TRBV11-3 and J usage is TRBJ1-1. Germline lookup yields CDR1 SGHNT and CDR2 YENEEA. CDR3 length equals 14 residues.

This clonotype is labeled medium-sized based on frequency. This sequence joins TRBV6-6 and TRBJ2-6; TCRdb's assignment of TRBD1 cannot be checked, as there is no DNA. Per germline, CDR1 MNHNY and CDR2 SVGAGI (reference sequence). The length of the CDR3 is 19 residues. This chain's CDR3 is CASSYLLDRGGSGANVLTF.

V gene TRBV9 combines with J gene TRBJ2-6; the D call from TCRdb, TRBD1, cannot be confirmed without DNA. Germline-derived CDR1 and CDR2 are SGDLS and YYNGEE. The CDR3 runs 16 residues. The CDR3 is CASSGQGVSGANVLTF. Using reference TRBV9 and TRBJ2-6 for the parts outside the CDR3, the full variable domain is DSGVTQTPKHLITATGQRVTLRCSPRSGDLSVYWYQQSLDQGLQFLIQYYNGEERAKGNILERFSAQQFPDLHSELNLSSLELGDSALYFCASSGQGVSGANVLTFGAGSRLTVL.

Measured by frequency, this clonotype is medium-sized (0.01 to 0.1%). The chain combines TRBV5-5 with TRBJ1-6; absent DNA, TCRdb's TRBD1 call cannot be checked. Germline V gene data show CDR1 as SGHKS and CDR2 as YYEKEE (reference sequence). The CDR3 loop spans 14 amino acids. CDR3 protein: CASSPQDTNSPLHF.

This chain's CDR3 is CASSQSMRGRAEAFF. The chain combines TRBV14 with TRBJ1-1; there is no DNA to check the TCRdb D call of TRBD1. The CDR3 totals 15 residues. The germline gives CDR1 SGHDN, CDR2 FVKESK.

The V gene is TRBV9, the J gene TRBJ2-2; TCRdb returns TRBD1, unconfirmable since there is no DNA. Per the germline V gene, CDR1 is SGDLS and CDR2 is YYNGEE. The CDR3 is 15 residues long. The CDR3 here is CASSVIGDNTGELFF.

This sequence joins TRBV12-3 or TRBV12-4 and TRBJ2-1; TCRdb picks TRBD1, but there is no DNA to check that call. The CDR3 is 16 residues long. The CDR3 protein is CASGVLIGGSYNEQFF.

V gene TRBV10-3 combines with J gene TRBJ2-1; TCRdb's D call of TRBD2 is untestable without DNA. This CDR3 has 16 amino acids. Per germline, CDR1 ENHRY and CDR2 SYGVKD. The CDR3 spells CAISAFTSGGAGEQFF.

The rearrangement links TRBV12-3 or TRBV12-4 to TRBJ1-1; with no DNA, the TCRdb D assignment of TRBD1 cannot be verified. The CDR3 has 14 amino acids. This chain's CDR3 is CASSSTGLGTEAFF.

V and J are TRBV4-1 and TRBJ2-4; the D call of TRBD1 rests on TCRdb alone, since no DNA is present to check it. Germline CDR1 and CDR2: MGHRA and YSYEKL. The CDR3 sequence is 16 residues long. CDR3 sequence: CASSQGGLLNRDSQYF.

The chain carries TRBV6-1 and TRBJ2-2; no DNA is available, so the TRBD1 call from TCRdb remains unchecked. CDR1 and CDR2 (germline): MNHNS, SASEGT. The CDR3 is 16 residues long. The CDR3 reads CASSMGVAANTGELFF.

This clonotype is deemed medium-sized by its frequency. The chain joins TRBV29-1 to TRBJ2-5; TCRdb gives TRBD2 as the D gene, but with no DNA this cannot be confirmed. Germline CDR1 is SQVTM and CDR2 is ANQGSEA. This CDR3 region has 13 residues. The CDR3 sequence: CSSTGALQETQYF.

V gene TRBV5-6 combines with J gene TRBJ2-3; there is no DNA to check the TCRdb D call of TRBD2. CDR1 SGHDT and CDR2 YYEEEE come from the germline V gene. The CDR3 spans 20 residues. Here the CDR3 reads CASSGPGLAGGPSRTDTQYF.

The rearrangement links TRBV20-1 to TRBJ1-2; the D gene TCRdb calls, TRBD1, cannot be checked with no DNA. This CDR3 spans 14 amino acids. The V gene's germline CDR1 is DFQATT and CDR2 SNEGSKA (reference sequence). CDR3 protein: CSARDLRDVGGYTF.

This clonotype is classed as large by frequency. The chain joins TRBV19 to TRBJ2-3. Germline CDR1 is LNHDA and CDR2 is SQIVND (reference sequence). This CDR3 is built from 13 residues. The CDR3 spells CASSIDMRDTQYF.